This T cell receptor beta chain was captured in a study of blood T cell repertoires in COVID-19. About the research overall: PBMCs, B-cell-depleted T cells, or T cells were the source of the cDNA or gDNA that made up the material.

Trimming removed 6 bases from V and 1 base from J, with 9 bases in between. Germline V gene sequence: CDR1 SNHLY, CDR2 FYNNEI. The CDR3 runs 13 residues. This clone was detected only a few times. In the original processing: Amplification of reference gene primers was used by the study to estimate nucleated cell counts. This table comes from immunoSEQ multiplex PCR, and its TCRdb copy is limited to in-frame clones, with some not included. Clonal size and the V and J genes are those of that table, whereas D and trimming came from the DNA. The repertoire holds fewer than 250,000 clones, with roughly 80% as singletons.

The TCR originated in a man aged 25 to 45 with active or convalescent COVID-19. Source material: peripheral blood. The gene calls are TRBV2 and TRBJ1-1, with D tentatively TRBD1 (5 bases). The CDR3 reads CASRQVENTEAFF. In nucleotides, the CDR3 is TGTGCCAGCAGACAGGTGGAGAACACTGAAGCTTTCTTT.